This TCR beta chain appears in the sequencing data of a study of beta chain features in type 1 diabetes. Study outcomes and limitations: Type 1 diabetes patients had moderately but significantly shorter TCRB CDR3s in all four CD4+ subsets.

With regard to this clone: Its target is unknown.

Sequencing targeted expressed TCRB transcripts, as all isolated RNA had been reverse transcribed. Reads from naive, central memory and regulatory T cell samples averaged roughly 3.6 million. Sequencing used immunoSEQ multiplex PCR; TCRdb keeps in-frame clones, though not all of them. The table has some 640,000 clones, 11% to 15% seen once; the top ten hold 0.035% to 0.045%. This CDR3 has 13 residues. The ends were cut back, 5 bases at V and 1 base at J, with 8 bases in the middle. The V gene's germline CDR1 is SQVTM and CDR2 ANQGSEA. The genes are TRBV29-1 and TRBJ2-2, with unresolved D. The TCR sequence derives from a man between 18 and 29 years old with type 1 diabetes. Material for sequencing was naive CD4+ T cells from blood. CDR3 in DNA: TGCAGCGTTTGGACCCGGAACACCGGGGAGCTGTTTTTT. Translation: CSVWTRNTGELFF.